This paragraph covers one T cell receptor beta chain sequence. Here immunoSEQ multiplex PCR was the method, and the copy in TCRdb shows in-frame clones only, minus some. The data contain some 130,000 clones, roughly 94% of them singletons. The data were obtained in a study of control samples from healthy donors and cancer patients. The CDR3 spans 13 residues. Germline CDR1 reads MNHEY; CDR2 reads SVGAGI. V was cut by 6 bases and J by 9 bases, with 15 bases left in between. V and J are TRBV6-5 and TRBJ2-1, with D maybe TRBD1 (6 bases). This receptor was obtained from a young man in good health. Material for sequencing was blood. CDR3 residues: CASSSPGVGEQFF. CDR3 DNA: TGTGCCAGCAGCTCCCCAGGGGTCGGTGAGCAGTTCTTC.